This entry lists 24 T cell receptor beta chains sequenced from one sample in a study of beta chain features in type 1 diabetes. General study results and limits: Type 1 diabetes patients showed a moderate but significant shortening of TCRB CDR3s in all four CD4+ subsets.

Their recognized antigens are unknown. Reverse transcribing all isolated RNA meant expressed TCRB transcripts were sequenced. Clones were sequenced by immunoSEQ multiplex PCR, and TCRdb holds only the in-frame ones, with some missing. The sample lists about 150,000 clones; around 9.7% were seen once. The sample comprised central memory CD4+ T cells from blood. These TCRs come from a woman aged 25 to 39 with type 1 diabetes.

There are a few counts of this clone. The rearrangement links TRBV11-2 to TRBJ2-1; D gene uncertain. Germline-derived CDR1 and CDR2 are SGHAT and FQNNGV. This CDR3 region has 13 residues. Trimming took 0 bases from V and 7 from J, leaving 7 bases between them. The CDR3 region is CASSLDFGNEQFF. The CDR3 region has the DNA TGTGCCAGCAGCTTAGATTTCGGGAATGAGCAGTTCTTC.

The CDR3 here is CASSHIGQANTEAFF. Here the CDR3 DNA reads TGCGCCAGCAGCCATATTGGACAGGCAAACACTGAAGCTTTCTTT. This chain links TRBV4-1 with TRBJ1-1; 7 nucleotides line up with TRBD1. The junction had 6 bases not matched to a gene; V was cut back by 3 bases and J by 2 bases. The CDR3 contains 15 residues. Germline V gene sequence: CDR1 MGHRA, CDR2 YSYEKL.

In its sample, this clone was seen a few times. This chain joins TRBV5-1 and TRBJ2-5; D might be TRBD1 (6 bases). Trimming left V 0 bases short and J 3 bases short, with 12 bases between. CDR3 length equals 15 residues. Germline V gene lookup returns CDR1 SGHRS and CDR2 YFSETQ. Here the CDR3 DNA reads TGCGCCAGCAGCTTGGAGAACAGGGCGGAAGAGACCCAGTACTTC. Its translation is CASSLENRAEETQYF.

This clone was detected a few times. The V and J genes are TRBV18 and TRBJ1-2, with unresolved D. Per germline, CDR1 KGHSH and CDR2 LQKENI. There are 11 residues in the CDR3. Trimming removed 4 bases at V and 4 bases at J, with 4 bases between. CDR3 nucleotides: TGTGCCAGCTCACGGGCCTATGGCTACACCTTC. Its protein is CASSRAYGYTF.

The genes are TRBV19 and TRBJ1-1; D is perhaps TRBD1 (5 bases). V was trimmed by 4 bases and J by 1 base, leaving 10 bases between them. CDR1 and CDR2 from the germline V gene are LNHDA and SQIVND (reference sequence). This CDR3 contains 14 residues. CDR3 DNA: TGTGCCAGTAGTACGACAGCCTCGAACACTGAAGCTTTCTTT. It encodes CASSTTASNTEAFF.

This clone was detected a few times. The chain links TRBV30 to TRBJ2-7; 7 bases fit TRBD2. CDR1 GTSNPN and CDR2 SVGIG come from the germline V gene (reference sequence). Trimming cost V 4 bases and J 0 bases; bases outside gene matches: 6. The length of the CDR3 is 14 residues. The CDR3 loop reads CAWKTSANSYEQYF. In nucleotides, the CDR3 is TGTGCCTGGAAAACTAGCGCGAACTCCTACGAGCAGTACTTC.

This clone was seen repeatedly, ten times or more. The V call is TRBV7-9, the J call TRBJ2-3, with 7 bases lining up with TRBD1. Germline V gene lookup returns CDR1 SEHNR and CDR2 FQNEAQ (reference sequence). J lost 2 bases, V lost 1 base, and 0 bases had no gene match. The CDR3 runs 14 residues. The CDR3 DNA sequence: TGTGCCAGCAGCTTAGAGGGGGCCACAGATACGCAGTATTTT. This gives the protein CASSLEGATDTQYF.

The chain combines TRBV4-2 with TRBJ1-2, with D tentatively TRBD1 (6 bases). CDR1 LGHNA and CDR2 YNFKEQ come from the germline V gene. Trimming removed 1 base from V and 4 bases from J, with 16 bases in between. The CDR3 contains 16 residues. DNA for the CDR3: TGTGCCAGCAGCCAAGGAGTGGCAGGGGAGGGCTATGGCTACACCTTC. Its protein product is CASSQGVAGEGYGYTF.

This clone has only a few counts. The chain combines TRBV15 with TRBJ1-2, with D hard to call. Germline CDR1 reads LNHNV; CDR2 reads YYDKDF (reference sequence). Trimming cost V 0 bases and J 4 bases, with 12 bases left between them. The CDR3 length is 15 residues. Here the CDR3 DNA reads TGTGCCACCAGCAGAGAACGTCGGGATCCCTATGGCTACACCTTC. The encoded protein is CATSRERRDPYGYTF.

The chain is built from TRBV21-1 and TRBJ2-2; the D segment call TRBD1 is taken from the table without a DNA check. TRBV21-1 is a recognized pseudogene. The CDR3 is made up of 14 amino acids. The CDR3 nucleotides are TGTGCCAGCAGCAAAGGCAGGGAATCAGGGGAGCTGTTTTTT. Protein: CASSKGRESGELFF.

V usage is TRBV6-6 and J usage is TRBJ1-5, with a tentative D call TRBD1 (5 bases). The germline gives CDR1 MNHNY, CDR2 SVGAGI (reference sequence). V was trimmed by 7 bases and J by 0 bases, leaving 10 bases between them. CDR3 size: 14 residues. This CDR3 reads CASKGEVSNQPQHF. The CDR3 DNA sequence: TGTGCCAGCAAAGGGGAGGTTAGCAATCAGCCCCAGCATTTT.

J is TRBJ2-6 and V is TRBV11-2; D uncertain. Germline CDR1 SGHAT, CDR2 FQNNGV. The CDR3 loop spans 13 amino acids. The germline V and J ends were trimmed by 8 bases and 2 bases, with 7 bases remaining between them. CDR3 in amino acids: CASGSAGANVLTF. In DNA form, the CDR3 reads TGTGCCAGCGGCAGCGCTGGGGCCAACGTCCTGACTTTC.

This clone has just a few counts. The chain couples TRBV18 to TRBJ1-1, with TRBD1 matching over 8 bases. The CDR3 extends over 15 amino acids. Trimming took 2 bases from V and 4 from J; bases not matched to a gene: 6. The germline CDR1 and CDR2 sequences are KGHSH and LQKENI. The CDR3 DNA reads as TGTGCCAGCTCACCATCAGGGGGCCGGGGCACTGAAGCTTTCTTT. This codes for CASSPSGGRGTEAFF.

In this sample, this clone turned up a few times. V is TRBV13 and J is TRBJ1-2; no definite D call. From germline, CDR1 is PRHDT and CDR2 FYEKMQ (reference sequence). V lost 0 bases and J 12 bases, leaving 11 bases between the germline ends. This CDR3 is 12 amino acids long. CDR3 in DNA: TGTGCCAGCAGCTTAGGCCGAAGAGCCCACACCTTC. This encodes CASSLGRRAHTF.

This clone has a handful of counts. The CDR3: CAWRGLAGGFYEQFF. The DNA for the CDR3 is TGTGCCTGGAGGGGACTAGCGGGAGGGTTCTATGAGCAGTTCTTC. V usage is TRBV30 and J usage is TRBJ2-1, with TRBD2 matching 16 bases. Looked up from germline, CDR1 is GTSNPN and CDR2 is SVGIG (reference sequence). CDR3 length: 15 amino acids. V was pared by 3 bases and J by 8 bases, with 4 bases of the junction left unmatched.

The chain has TRBV28 and TRBJ1-1, with TRBD1 matching over 7 bases. Germline trimming cut 3 bases from V and 1 base from J; bases unmatched to any gene: 5. Germline CDR1 and CDR2: MDHEN and SYDVKM. This CDR3 comprises 15 residues. Here the CDR3 reads CASSLSGTENTEAFF. CDR3 bases: TGTGCCAGCAGTTTGTCCGGGACAGAGAACACTGAAGCTTTCTTT.

The chain uses TRBV5-1 and TRBJ2-7; the D gene is possibly TRBD1 (5 bases). Germline V gene sequence: CDR1 SGHRS, CDR2 YFSETQ. Trimming shortened V by 0 bases and J by 2 bases, and 15 bases separated the two germline ends. The CDR3 consists of 16 residues. CDR3 sequence reads: CASSLAPPDMTYEQYF. CDR3 in DNA: TGCGCCAGCAGCTTGGCCCCACCGGACATGACCTACGAGCAGTACTTC. Full variable domain (rest looked up from reference TRBV5-1 and TRBJ2-7): KAGVTQTPRYLIKTRGQQVTLSCSPISGHRSVSWYQQTPGQGLQFLFEYFSETQRNKGNFPGRFSGRQFSNSRSEMNVSTLELGDSALYLCASSLAPPDMTYEQYFGPGTRLTVT.

This clone was observed a handful of times. CDR3 loop: CASSLSASGIGANVLTF. CDR3 sequence (DNA): TGTGCCAGCAGCTTATCAGCGAGTGGAATTGGGGCCAACGTCCTGACTTTC. The J gene is TRBJ2-6, the V gene TRBV7-8; D not resolved. The CDR3 has 17 residues. V was trimmed by 2 bases and J by 3 bases, leaving 14 bases between them. Germline V gene data show CDR1 as SGHVS and CDR2 as FQNEAQ.

This clone was seen more than once but under ten times. The chain is built from TRBV7-2 and TRBJ1-1; the D gene is possibly TRBD1 (6 bases). This CDR3 is 15 amino acids long. Germline lookup yields CDR1 SGHTA and CDR2 FQGNSA. The V and J ends lost 0 bases and 4 bases respectively, with 12 bases between them. Here the CDR3 reads CASSLAGQPGTEAFF. The CDR3 nucleotides are TGTGCCAGCAGCTTAGCTGGACAGCCTGGCACTGAAGCTTTCTTT. Using reference TRBV7-2 and TRBJ1-1 for the parts outside the CDR3, the full variable domain is GAGVSQSPSNKVTEKGKDVELRCDPISGHTALYWYRQSLGQGLEFLIYFQGNSAPDKSGLPSDRFSAERTGGSVSTLTIQRTQQEDSAVYLCASSLAGQPGTEAFFGQGTRLTVV.

The V gene is TRBV18, the J gene TRBJ1-2, with 8 bases identical to TRBD1. The CDR3 runs to 16 residues. V gave up 3 bases and J gave up 5 bases; unmatched junction bases: 11. CDR1 KGHSH and CDR2 LQKENI come from the germline V gene. CDR3 in DNA: TGTGCCAGCTCACCCGAAGGCTCAGGGGGCGGATATGGCTACACCTTC. Encoded protein: CASSPEGSGGGYGYTF.

This chain connects TRBV7-8 to TRBJ2-5, with TRBD1 as a possible D gene (9 bases). This CDR3 is 22 amino acids long. Germline V gene data show CDR1 as SGHVS and CDR2 as FQNEAQ. Trimming removed 1 base at V and 5 bases at J, with 35 bases between. The CDR3 nucleotides are TGTGCCAGCAGCTTAGGTCGTCCCGGGACAGGGACCCGGGAGGGCCCTCGGGAGACCCAGTACTTC. This gives the protein CASSLGRPGTGTREGPRETQYF.

The gene calls are TRBV5-1 and TRBJ2-5; 8 positions agree with TRBD1. Germline V CDR1 and CDR2: SGHRS, YFSETQ. The ends lost 4 bases at V and 4 bases at J; junction bases unmatched: 12. The CDR3 sequence is 16 residues long. This chain's CDR3 is CASSPRPSDRVETQYF. CDR3 DNA sequence: TGCGCCAGCAGCCCCCGGCCATCGGACAGGGTAGAGACCCAGTACTTC.

The table lists this clone with a few counts. The CDR3 spells CSVQGGPHNQPQHF. The CDR3 DNA follows: TGCAGCGTCCAGGGAGGGCCCCACAATCAGCCCCAGCATTTT. J is TRBJ1-5 and V is TRBV29-1; TRBD1 is a possible D gene (5 bases). Trimming left V 6 bases short and J 3 bases short, with 15 bases between. Germline V lookup: CDR1 SQVTM, CDR2 ANQGSEA. The CDR3 extends over 14 amino acids.

This clone was counted between two and nine times. The chain links TRBV28 to TRBJ1-3, with D possibly being TRBD1 (5 bases). Trimming cost V 0 bases and J 2 bases, with 8 bases left between them. The germline V gene encodes CDR1 MDHEN and CDR2 SYDVKM. The CDR3 covers 15 residues. The CDR3 protein is CASSLWGEAGNTIYF. The DNA for the CDR3 is TGTGCCAGCAGTTTATGGGGGGAGGCTGGAAACACCATATATTTT.